Below, one T cell receptor (beta chain) is given with its context. The germline V gene encodes CDR1 SGDLS and CDR2 YYNGEE. Trimming at V came to 0 bases and at J to 6 bases, leaving 8 bases not matched to a gene. The CDR3 extends over 17 amino acids. These data are taken from a study of radiotherapy plus CTLA-4 blockade in lung cancer. Some clones are missing from TCRdb's copy, which holds only in-frame ones; the method was immunoSEQ multiplex PCR. The sample has 45,000 or so clones; roughly 84% are singletons. V gene TRBV9 combines with J gene TRBJ1-6, with 8 bases fitting TRBD1. The source material was peripheral blood, sampled from a patient treated with radiotherapy plus ipilimumab. The clonotype comes from a human donor with non-small cell lung cancer whose response to radiotherapy plus ipilimumab could not be evaluated. The CDR3 loop reads CASSVGRQGAVNSPLHF. DNA of the CDR3: TGTGCCAGCAGCGTAGGCCGGCAGGGGGCGGTTAATTCACCCCTCCACTTT.